This entry is about one TCR beta chain. Antigen unknown. The sample belongs to a study of T cell responses to AZD1222 COVID-19 vaccine. Study-wide findings and caveats: White British donors predominated, females outnumbered males, and clonal diversity was possibly underestimated.

The repertoire was sequenced with immunoSEQ multiplex PCR; TCRdb's copy has only in-frame clones and lacks some. The sample has 35,000 to 50,000 clones; roughly 77% are singletons. This CDR3 region has 15 residues. V shed 3 bases and J shed 0 bases, with 11 bases lying between them. The germline CDR1 and CDR2 sequences are LGHNA and YNFKEQ. This TCR was recovered from an adult who received the MenACWY meningococcal vaccine as a control. Specimen: peripheral blood, collected 28 days after the second dose of the MenACWY control vaccine. The rearrangement joins TRBV4-2 to TRBJ1-2, with D tentatively TRBD1 (6 bases). CDR3 sequence reads: CASSHSGEPNYGYTF. The DNA of the CDR3 is TGTGCCAGCAGCCACTCAGGGGAACCTAACTATGGCTACACCTTC.